The present TCR beta chain was sequenced within a study of shared clonotypes between healthy human individuals. As for the study in general: Each donor's CD4 naive and CD4 memory cells filled three plates apiece, CD8 naive two, and CD8 memory one.

TCRdb keeps only in-frame clones here, not all; method: immunoSEQ multiplex PCR. The table shows about 2.3 million clones, with around 90% occurring only once. V was shortened by 7 bases and J by 3 bases, with 9 bases between the two germline ends. Germline CDR1 and CDR2: MDHEN and SYDVKM. The CDR3 has 12 amino acids. The rearrangement links TRBV28 to TRBJ1-2; D call uncertain. This clonotype originated in a man younger than 35 in good health. Some clones in this sample may be carry-over from other donors' samples. The sample was naive CD4+ T cells from PBMCs. Indicated subset: CD45RA+ positively selected. CDR3 residues: CASIQQDYGYTF. The CDR3 DNA reads as TGTGCCAGCATTCAGCAGGACTATGGCTACACCTTC.